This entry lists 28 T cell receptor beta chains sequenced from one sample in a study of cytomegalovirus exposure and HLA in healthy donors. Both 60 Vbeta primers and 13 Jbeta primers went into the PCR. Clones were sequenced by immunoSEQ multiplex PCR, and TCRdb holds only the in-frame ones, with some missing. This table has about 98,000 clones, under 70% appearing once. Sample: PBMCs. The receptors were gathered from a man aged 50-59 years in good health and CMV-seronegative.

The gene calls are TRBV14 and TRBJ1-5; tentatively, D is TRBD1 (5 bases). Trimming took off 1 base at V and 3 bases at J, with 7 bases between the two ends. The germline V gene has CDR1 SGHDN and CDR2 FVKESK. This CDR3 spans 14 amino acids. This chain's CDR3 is CASSQAGHNQPQHF. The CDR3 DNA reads TGTGCCAGCAGCCAAGCAGGGCACAATCAGCCCCAGCATTTT.

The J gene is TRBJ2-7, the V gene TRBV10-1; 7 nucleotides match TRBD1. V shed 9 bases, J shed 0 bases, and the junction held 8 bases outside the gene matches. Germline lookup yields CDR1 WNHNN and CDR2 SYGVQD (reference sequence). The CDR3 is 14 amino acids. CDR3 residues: CARIDRVTSYEQYF. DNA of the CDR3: TGCGCCAGGATTGACAGGGTAACCTCCTACGAGCAGTACTTC.

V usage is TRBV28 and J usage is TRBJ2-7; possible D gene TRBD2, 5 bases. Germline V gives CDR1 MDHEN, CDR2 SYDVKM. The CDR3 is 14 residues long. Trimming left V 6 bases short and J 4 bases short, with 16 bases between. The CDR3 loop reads CASSRLSRGYEQYF. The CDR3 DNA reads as TGTGCCAGCAGCCGCCTCAGTCGCGGGTACGAGCAGTACTTC.

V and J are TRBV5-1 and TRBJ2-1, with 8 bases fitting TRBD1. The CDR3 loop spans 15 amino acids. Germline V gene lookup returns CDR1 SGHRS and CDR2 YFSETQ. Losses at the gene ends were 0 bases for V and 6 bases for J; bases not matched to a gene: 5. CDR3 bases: TGCGCCAGCAGCTTGGGACAGGGGAGTGTCAATGAGCAGTTCTTC. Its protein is CASSLGQGSVNEQFF.

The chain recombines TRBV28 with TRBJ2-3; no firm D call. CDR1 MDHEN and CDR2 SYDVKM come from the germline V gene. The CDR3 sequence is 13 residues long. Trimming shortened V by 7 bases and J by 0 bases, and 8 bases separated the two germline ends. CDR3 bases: TGTGCCAGCACTAGTCAGAGCACAGATACGCAGTATTTT. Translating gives CASTSQSTDTQYF.

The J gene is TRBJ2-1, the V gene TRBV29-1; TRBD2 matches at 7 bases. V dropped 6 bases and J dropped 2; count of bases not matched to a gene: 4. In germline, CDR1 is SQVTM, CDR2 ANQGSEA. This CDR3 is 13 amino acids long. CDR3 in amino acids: CSVQGGAYNEQFF. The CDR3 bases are TGCAGCGTCCAGGGAGGGGCCTACAATGAGCAGTTCTTC.

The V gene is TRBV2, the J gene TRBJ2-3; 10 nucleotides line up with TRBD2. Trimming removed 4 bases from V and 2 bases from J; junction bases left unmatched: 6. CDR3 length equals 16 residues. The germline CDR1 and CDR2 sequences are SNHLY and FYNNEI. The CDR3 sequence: CASSGRLAGVTDTQYF. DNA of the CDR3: TGTGCCAGCAGTGGTCGACTAGCGGGTGTCACAGATACGCAGTATTTT. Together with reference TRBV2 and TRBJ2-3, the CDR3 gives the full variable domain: EPEVTQTPSHQVTQMGQEVILRCVPISNHLYFYWYRQILGQKVEFLVSFYNNEISEKSEIFDDQFSVERPDGSNFTLKIRSTKLEDSAMYFCASSGRLAGVTDTQYFGPGTRLTVL.

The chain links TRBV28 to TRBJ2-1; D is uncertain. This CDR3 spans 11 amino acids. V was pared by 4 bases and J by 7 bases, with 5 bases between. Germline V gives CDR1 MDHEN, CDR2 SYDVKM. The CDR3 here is CASSSANEQFF. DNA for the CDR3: TGTGCCAGCAGTTCCGCGAATGAGCAGTTCTTC.

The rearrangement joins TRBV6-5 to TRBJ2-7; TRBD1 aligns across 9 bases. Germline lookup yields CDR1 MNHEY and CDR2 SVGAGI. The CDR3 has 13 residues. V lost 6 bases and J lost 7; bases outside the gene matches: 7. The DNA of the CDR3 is TGTGCCAGCAGAAGACAGGGGGTGAGTGAGCAGTACTTC. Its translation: CASRRQGVSEQYF.

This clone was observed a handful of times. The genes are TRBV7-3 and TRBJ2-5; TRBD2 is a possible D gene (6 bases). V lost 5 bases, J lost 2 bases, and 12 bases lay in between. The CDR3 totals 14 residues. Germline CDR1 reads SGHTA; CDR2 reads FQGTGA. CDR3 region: CASSPPGEQETQYF. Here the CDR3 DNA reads TGTGCCAGCAGCCCCCCGGGGGAGCAAGAGACCCAGTACTTC.

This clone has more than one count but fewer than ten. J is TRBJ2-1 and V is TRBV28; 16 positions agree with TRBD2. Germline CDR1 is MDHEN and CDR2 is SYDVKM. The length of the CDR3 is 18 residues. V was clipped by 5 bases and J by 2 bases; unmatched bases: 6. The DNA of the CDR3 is TGTGCCAGCAGTCCACCCGGGACTAGCGGGGGGGCCTACAATGAGCAGTTCTTC. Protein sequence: CASSPPGTSGGAYNEQFF.

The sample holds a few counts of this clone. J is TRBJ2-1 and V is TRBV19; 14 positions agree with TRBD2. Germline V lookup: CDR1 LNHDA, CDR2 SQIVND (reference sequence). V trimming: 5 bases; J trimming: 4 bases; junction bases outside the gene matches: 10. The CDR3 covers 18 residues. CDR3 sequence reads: CASSASGTSGGAYNEQFF. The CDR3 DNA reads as TGTGCCAGTAGTGCATCCGGGACTAGCGGGGGAGCTTACAATGAGCAGTTCTTC.

CDR3 DNA: TGTGCCAGCGCCAGAACAGGGGGCGTCCAGCCCCAGCATTTT. This encodes CASARTGGVQPQHF. V and J are TRBV27 and TRBJ1-5, with TRBD1 matching 9 bases. This CDR3 is built from 14 residues. Germline lookup yields CDR1 MNHEY and CDR2 SMNVEV (reference sequence). Germline trimming cut 8 bases from V and 7 bases from J; bases unmatched to any gene: 9.

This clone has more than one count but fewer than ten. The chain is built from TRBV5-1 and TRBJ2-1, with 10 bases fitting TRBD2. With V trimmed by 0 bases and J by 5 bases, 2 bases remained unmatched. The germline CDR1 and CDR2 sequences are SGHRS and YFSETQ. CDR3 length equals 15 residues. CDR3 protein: CASSLGTSGNNEQFF. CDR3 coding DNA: TGCGCCAGCAGCTTGGGGACTAGCGGCAACAATGAGCAGTTCTTC.

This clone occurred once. CDR3 nucleotide sequence: TGTGCCAGCAGTTTAGTACTAGCGGGAGGGCCCGGTGAGCAGTTCTTC. Translated, it gives CASSLVLAGGPGEQFF. The V and J genes are TRBV27 and TRBJ2-1; 13 bases are shared with TRBD2. CDR3 length equals 16 residues. Germline V gives CDR1 MNHEY, CDR2 SMNVEV (reference sequence). Trimming removed 2 bases from V and 9 bases from J; junction bases left unmatched: 7.

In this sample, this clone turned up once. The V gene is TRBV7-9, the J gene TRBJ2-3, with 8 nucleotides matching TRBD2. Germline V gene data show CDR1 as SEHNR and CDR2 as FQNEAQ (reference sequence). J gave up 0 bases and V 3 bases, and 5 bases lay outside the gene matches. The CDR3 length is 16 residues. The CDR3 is CASSFGGAGSTDTQYF. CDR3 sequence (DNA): TGTGCCAGCAGCTTCGGGGGGGCCGGAAGCACAGATACGCAGTATTTT. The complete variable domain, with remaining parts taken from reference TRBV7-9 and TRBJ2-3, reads DTGVSQNPRHKITKRGQNVTFRCDPISEHNRLYWYRQTLGQGPEFLTYFQNEAQLEKSRLLSDRFSAERPKGSFSTLEIQRTEQGDSAMYLCASSFGGAGSTDTQYFGPGTRLTVL.

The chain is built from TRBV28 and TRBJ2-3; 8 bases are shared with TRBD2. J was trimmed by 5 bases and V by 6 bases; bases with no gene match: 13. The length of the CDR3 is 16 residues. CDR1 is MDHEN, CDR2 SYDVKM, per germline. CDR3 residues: CASRPFRGGRGDTQYF. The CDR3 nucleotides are TGTGCCAGCAGACCCTTCCGGGGGGGAAGGGGAGATACGCAGTATTTT.

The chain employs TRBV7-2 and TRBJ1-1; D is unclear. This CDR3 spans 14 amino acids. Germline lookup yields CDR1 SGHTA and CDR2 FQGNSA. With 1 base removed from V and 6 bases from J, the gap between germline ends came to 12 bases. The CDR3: CASSLGGSGAEAFF. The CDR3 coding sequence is TGTGCCAGCAGCTTAGGAGGGTCGGGAGCTGAAGCTTTCTTT. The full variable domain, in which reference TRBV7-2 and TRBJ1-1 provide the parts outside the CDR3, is GAGVSQSPSNKVTEKGKDVELRCDPISGHTALYWYRQSLGQGLEFLIYFQGNSAPDKSGLPSDRFSAERTGGSVSTLTIQRTQQEDSAVYLCASSLGGSGAEAFFGQGTRLTVV.

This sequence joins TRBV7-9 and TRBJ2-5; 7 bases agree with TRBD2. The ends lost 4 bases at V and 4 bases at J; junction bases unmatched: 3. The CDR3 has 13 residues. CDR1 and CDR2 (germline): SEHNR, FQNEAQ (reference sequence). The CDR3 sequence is CASSSPGGETQYF. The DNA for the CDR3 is TGTGCCAGCAGCTCACCGGGGGGAGAGACCCAGTACTTC.

CDR3 sequence: CASSLPAGQNTEAFF. The CDR3, as DNA: TGCGCCAGCAGCTTGCCCGCAGGGCAAAACACTGAAGCTTTCTTT. This chain links TRBV5-1 with TRBJ1-1; the D gene is possibly TRBD1 (5 bases). The CDR3 totals 15 residues. V shed 1 base and J shed 2 bases, with 12 bases lying between them. Germline V gives CDR1 SGHRS, CDR2 YFSETQ.

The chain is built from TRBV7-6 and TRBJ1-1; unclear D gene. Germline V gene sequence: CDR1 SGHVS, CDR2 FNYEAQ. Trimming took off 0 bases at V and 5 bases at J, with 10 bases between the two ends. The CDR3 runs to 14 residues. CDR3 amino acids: CASSLAGSMTEAFF. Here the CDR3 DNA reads TGTGCCAGCAGCTTAGCTGGGAGTATGACTGAAGCTTTCTTT.

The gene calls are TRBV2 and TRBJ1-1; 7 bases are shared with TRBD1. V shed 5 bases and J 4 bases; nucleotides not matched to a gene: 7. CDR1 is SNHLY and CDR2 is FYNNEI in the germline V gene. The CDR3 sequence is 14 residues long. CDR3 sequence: CASSSGGIGTEAFF. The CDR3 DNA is TGTGCCAGCAGTTCAGGGGGGATAGGCACTGAAGCTTTCTTT.

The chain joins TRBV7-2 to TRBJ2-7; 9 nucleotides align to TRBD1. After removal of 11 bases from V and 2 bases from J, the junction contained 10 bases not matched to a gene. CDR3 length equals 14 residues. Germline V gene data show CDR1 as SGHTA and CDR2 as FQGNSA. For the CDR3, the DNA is TGTGCCTGTTCAACAGGGGGCGCCCCCTACGAGCAGTACTTC. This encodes CACSTGGAPYEQYF.

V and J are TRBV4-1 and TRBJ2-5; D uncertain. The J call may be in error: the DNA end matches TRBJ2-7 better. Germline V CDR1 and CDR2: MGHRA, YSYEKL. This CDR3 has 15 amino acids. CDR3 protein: CASSQDRQVSYEQYF. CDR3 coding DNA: TGCGCCAGCAGCCAAGATAGGCAGGTCTCCTACGAGCAGTACTTC.

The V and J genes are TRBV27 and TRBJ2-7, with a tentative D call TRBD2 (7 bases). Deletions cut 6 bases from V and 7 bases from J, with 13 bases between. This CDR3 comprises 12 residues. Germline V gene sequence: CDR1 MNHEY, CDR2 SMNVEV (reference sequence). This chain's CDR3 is CASSWRGGEQYF. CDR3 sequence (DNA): TGTGCCAGCAGCTGGAGGGGGGGAGAGCAGTACTTC.

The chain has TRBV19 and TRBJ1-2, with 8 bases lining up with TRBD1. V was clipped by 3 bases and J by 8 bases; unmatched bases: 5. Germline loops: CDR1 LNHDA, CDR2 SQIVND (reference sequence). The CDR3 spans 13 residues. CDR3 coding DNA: TGTGCCAGTAGTATGGACAGGGCGGAAGGCTACACCTTC. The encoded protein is CASSMDRAEGYTF.

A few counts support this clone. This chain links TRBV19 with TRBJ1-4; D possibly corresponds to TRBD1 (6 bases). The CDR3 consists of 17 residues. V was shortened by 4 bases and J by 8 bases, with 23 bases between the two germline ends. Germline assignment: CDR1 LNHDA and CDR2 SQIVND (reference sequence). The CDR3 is CASSRTGQLSAGEKLFF. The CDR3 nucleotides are TGTGCCAGTAGTAGAACAGGACAGCTTTCTGCTGGAGAAAAACTGTTTTTT.

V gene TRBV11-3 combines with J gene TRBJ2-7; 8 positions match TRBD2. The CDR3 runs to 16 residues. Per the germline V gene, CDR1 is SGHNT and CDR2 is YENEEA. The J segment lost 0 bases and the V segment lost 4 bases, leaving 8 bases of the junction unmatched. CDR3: CASSSRSGGPSYEQYF. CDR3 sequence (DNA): TGTGCCAGCAGCTCGAGAAGCGGGGGACCCTCCTACGAGCAGTACTTC.